This T cell receptor (beta chain) is from a study of blood T cell repertoires in COVID-19. Study in general: Samples of COVID-19 (acute and convalescent) were obtained from the United States, Italy and Spain. Nucleic acid was either cDNA or gDNA, and it came from T cells, B-cell-depleted T cells, or PBMCs.

In the authors' methods: Quantification of nucleated cells was approximated via reference gene primer amplification. Some clones are missing from TCRdb's copy, which holds only in-frame ones; the method was immunoSEQ multiplex PCR. The DNA was the basis for D and trimming; V, J and clone size are from that table. The sample yields around 80,000 clones, under 85% seen once. Germline CDR1 and CDR2: SGHRS and YFSETQ. The V and J ends lost 4 bases and 0 bases respectively, with 13 bases between them. The CDR3 contains 15 residues. Sequences were obtained from peripheral blood. This chain links TRBV5-1 with TRBJ1-1; maybe TRBD1 (6 bases). The receptor comes from a human donor in a cohort sampled during active COVID-19. DNA for the CDR3: TGCGCCAGCAGCACCCGGACAGCGATGAACACTGAAGCTTTCTTT. This gives the protein CASSTRTAMNTEAFF.